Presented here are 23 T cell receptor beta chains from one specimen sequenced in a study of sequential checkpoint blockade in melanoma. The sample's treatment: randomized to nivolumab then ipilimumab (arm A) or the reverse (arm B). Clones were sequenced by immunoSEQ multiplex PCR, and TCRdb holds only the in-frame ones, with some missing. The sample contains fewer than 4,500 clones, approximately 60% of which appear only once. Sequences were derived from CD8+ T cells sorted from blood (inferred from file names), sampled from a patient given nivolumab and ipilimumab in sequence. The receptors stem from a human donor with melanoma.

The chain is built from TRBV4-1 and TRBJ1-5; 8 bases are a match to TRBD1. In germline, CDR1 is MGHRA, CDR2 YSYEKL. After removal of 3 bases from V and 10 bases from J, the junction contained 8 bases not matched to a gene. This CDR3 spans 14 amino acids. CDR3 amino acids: CASSQGTGQGPQHF. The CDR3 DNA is TGCGCCAGCAGCCAGGGTACAGGACAGGGACCCCAGCATTTT.

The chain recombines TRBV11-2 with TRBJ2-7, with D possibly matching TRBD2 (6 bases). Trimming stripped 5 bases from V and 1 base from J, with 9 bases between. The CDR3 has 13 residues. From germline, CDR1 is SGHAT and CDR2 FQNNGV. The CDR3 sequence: CASSPEGSYEQYF. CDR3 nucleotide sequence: TGTGCCAGCAGCCCGGAGGGGTCCTACGAGCAGTACTTC. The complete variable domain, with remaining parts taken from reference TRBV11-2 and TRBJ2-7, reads EAGVAQSPRYKIIEKRQSVAFWCNPISGHATLYWYQQILGQGPKLLIQFQNNGVVDDSQLPKDRFSAERLKGVDSTLKIQPAKLEDSAVYLCASSPEGSYEQYFGPGTRLTVT.

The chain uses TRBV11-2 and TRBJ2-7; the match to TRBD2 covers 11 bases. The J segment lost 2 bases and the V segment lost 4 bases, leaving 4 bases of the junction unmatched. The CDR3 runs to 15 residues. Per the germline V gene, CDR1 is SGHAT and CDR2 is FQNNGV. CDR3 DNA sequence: TGTGCCAGCAGCTCGCTAGCGGGAGGAGCCTACGAGCAGTACTTC. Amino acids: CASSSLAGGAYEQYF.

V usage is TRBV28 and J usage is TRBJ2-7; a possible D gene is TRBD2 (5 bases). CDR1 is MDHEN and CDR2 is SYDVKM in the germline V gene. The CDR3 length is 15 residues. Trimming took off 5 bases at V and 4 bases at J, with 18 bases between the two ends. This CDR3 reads CASSLVGSASYEQYF. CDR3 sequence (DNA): TGTGCCAGCAGTCTGGTTGGGAGCGCGAGTTACGAGCAGTACTTC.

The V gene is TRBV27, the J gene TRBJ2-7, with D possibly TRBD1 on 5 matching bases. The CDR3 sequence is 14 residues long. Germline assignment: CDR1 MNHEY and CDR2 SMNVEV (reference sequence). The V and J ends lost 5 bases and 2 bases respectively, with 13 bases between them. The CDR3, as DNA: TGTGCCAGCAGTGCCTGGGGCAGCACCTACGAGCAGTACTTC. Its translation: CASSAWGSTYEQYF.

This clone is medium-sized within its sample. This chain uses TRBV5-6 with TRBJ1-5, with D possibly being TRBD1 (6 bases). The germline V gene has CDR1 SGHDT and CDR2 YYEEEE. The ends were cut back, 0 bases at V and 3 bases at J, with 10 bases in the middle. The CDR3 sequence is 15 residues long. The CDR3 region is CASSLAGGYNQPQHF. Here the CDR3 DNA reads TGTGCCAGCAGCTTGGCGGGGGGCTACAATCAGCCCCAGCATTTT.

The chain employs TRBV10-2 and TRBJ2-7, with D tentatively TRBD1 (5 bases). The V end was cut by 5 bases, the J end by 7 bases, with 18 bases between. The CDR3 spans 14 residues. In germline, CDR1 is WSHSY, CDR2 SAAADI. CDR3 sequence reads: CASSPSQQGWEQYF. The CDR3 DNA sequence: TGCGCCAGCAGTCCGTCGCAGCAGGGATGGGAGCAGTACTTC.

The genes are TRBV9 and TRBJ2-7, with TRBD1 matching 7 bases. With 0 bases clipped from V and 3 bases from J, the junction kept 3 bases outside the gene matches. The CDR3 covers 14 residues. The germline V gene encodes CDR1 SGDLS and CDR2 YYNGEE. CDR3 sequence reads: CASSVEGGGYEQYF. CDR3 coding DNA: TGTGCCAGCAGCGTAGAAGGGGGCGGCTACGAGCAGTACTTC.

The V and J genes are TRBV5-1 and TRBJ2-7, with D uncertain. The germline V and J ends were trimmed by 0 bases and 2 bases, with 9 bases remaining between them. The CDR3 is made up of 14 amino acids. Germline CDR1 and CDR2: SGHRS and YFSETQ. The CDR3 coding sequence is TGCGCCAGCAGCTTGGCCGGGTCCACCTACGAGCAGTACTTC. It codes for CASSLAGSTYEQYF.

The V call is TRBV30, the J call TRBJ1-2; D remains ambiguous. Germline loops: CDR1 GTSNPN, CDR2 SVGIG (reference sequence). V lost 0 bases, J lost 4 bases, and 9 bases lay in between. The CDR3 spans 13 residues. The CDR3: CAWSVNSLYGYTF. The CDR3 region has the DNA TGTGCCTGGAGTGTAAATTCCCTCTATGGCTACACCTTC.

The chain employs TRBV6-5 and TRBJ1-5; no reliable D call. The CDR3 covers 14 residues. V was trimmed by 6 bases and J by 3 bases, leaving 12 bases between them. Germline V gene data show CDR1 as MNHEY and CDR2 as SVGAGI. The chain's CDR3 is CASSRGAYNQPQHF. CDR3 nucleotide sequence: TGTGCCAGCAGCCGGGGAGCTTACAATCAGCCCCAGCATTTT.

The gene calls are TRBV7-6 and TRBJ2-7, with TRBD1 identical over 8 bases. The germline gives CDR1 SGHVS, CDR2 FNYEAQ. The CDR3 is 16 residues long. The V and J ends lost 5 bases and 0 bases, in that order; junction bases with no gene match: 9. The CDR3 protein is CASSNPGQESSYEQYF. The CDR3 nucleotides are TGTGCCAGCAGCAACCCGGGACAGGAGAGCTCCTACGAGCAGTACTTC.

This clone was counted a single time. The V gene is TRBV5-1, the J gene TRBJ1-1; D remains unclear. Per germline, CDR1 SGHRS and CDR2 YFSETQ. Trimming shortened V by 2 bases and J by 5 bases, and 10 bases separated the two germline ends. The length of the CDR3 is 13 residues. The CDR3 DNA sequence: TGCGCCAGCAGCTTCCGACCAGGAACTGAAGCTTTCTTT. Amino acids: CASSFRPGTEAFF.

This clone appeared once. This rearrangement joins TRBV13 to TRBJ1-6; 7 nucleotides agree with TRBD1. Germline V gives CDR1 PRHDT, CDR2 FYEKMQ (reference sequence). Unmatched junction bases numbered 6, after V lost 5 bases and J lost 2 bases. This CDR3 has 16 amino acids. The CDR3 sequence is CASSRTGDPYNSPLHF. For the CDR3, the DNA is TGTGCCAGCAGCCGAACAGGGGACCCCTATAATTCACCCCTCCACTTT.

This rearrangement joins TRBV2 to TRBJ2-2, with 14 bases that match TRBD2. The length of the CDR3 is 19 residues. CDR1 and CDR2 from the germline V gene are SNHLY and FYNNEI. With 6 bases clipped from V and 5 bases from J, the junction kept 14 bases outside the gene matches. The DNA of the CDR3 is TGTGCCAGCAGCGATACCTTGGGACTAGCGGGAGAGCTAACCGGGGAGCTGTTTTTT. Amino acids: CASSDTLGLAGELTGELFF.

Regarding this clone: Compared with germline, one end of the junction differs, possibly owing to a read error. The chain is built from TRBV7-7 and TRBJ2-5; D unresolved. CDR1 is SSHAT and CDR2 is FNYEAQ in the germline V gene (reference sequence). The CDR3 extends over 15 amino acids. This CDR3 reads CASSPSPSHQETQYF. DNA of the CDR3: TGTGCTAGCAGCCCAAGCCCCTCACACCAAGAGACCCAGTACTTC.

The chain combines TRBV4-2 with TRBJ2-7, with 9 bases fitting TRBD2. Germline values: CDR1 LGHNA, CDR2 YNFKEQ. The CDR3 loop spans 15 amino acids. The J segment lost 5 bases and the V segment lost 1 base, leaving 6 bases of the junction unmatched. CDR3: CASSQGGTSYDEQYF. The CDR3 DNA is TGTGCCAGCAGCCAAGGGGGGACTAGCTACGACGAGCAGTACTTC.

CDR3 coding DNA: TGTGCCAGCGCAACAACCCGGGACAGGGGCTACGAGCAGTACTTC. Translating gives CASATTRDRGYEQYF. This rearrangement joins TRBV27 to TRBJ2-7, with 10 bases aligning to TRBD1. V gave up 8 bases and J gave up 3 bases; unmatched junction bases: 10. CDR1 MNHEY and CDR2 SMNVEV come from the germline V gene (reference sequence). This CDR3 has 15 residues.

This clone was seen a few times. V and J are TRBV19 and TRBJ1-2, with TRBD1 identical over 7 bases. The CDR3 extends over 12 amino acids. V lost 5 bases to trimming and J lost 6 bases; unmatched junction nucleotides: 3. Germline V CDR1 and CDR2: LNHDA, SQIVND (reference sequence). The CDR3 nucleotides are TGTGCCAGTAGTCCAGGGACAGATGGCTACACCTTC. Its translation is CASSPGTDGYTF.

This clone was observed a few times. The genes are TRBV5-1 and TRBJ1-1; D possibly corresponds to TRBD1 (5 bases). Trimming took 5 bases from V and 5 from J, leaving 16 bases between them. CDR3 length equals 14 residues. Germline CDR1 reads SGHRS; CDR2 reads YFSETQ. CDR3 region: CASRNPDTPTEAFF. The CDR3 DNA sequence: TGCGCCAGCAGGAACCCGGACACCCCGACTGAAGCTTTCTTT.

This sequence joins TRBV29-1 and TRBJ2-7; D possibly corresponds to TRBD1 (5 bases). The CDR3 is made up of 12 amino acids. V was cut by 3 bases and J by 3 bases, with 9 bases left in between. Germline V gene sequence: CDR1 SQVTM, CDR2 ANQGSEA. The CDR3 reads CSVDWGDYEQYF. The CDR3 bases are TGCAGCGTTGACTGGGGCGACTACGAGCAGTACTTC.

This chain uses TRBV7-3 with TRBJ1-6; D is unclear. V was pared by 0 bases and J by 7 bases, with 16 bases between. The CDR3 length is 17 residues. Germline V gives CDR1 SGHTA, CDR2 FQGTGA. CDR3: CASSLTASPGWNSPLHF. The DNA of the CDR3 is TGTGCCAGCAGCTTAACTGCGTCCCCGGGGTGGAATTCACCCCTCCACTTT.

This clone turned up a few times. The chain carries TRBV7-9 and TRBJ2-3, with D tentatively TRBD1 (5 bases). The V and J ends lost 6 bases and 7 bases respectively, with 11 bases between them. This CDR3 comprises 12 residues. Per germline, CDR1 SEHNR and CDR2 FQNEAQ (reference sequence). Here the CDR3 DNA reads TGTGCCAGCAGACGCCCAGGGAATACGCAGTATTTT. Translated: CASRRPGNTQYF. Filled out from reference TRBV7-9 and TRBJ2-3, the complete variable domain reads DTGVSQNPRHKITKRGQNVTFRCDPISEHNRLYWYRQTLGQGPEFLTYFQNEAQLEKSRLLSDRFSAERPKGSFSTLEIQRTEQGDSAMYLCASRRPGNTQYFGPGTRLTVL.